The 25 T cell receptor beta chains in this list originate from one sample, sequenced in a study of shared clonotypes between healthy human individuals (dated by TCRdb to 2018 to 2020). Library generation was performed with the immunoSEQ multiplex PCR assay. TCRdb limited this immuneACCESS table to in-frame rearrangements with V and J called. A share of clones is missing; checked studies link under half to unresolved V genes, and the rest is unexplained. This sample lists 2 million or so clones; about 95% were detected once. The ten largest clonotypes hold roughly 0.13% of the sample. Material for sequencing was naive CD4+ T cells sorted from blood. According to the study, the label for this sample's cell subset or site signals: CD45RA+ positively selected. All receptors derive from a man aged 18 to 29 in good health.

This chain links TRBV14 with TRBJ2-5; no reliable D call. Trimming shortened V by 5 bases and J by 7 bases, and 11 bases separated the two germline ends. This CDR3 has 12 residues. The germline V gene encodes CDR1 SGHDN and CDR2 FVKESK. The CDR3 region has the DNA TGTGCCAGCAGCTCCGAACGCGGGACCCAGTACTTC. Protein: CASSSERGTQYF.

This chain links TRBV5-1 with TRBJ2-4; a weak D match, TRBD1 (5 bases). CDR1 and CDR2 (germline): SGHRS, YFSETQ. Trimming took 4 bases from V and 0 from J, leaving 8 bases between them. This CDR3 contains 14 residues. CDR3 nucleotide sequence: TGCGCCAGCAGCGGGCAGGGAGCCAAAAACATTCAGTACTTC. This translates into CASSGQGAKNIQYF.

This clone was seen a single time. This rearrangement joins TRBV5-4 to TRBJ2-1, with 7 nucleotides matching TRBD2. V was clipped by 2 bases and J by 4 bases; unmatched bases: 9. This CDR3 is built from 16 residues. Per the germline V gene, CDR1 is SGHNT and CDR2 is YYREEE (reference sequence). The CDR3 protein is CASSLGVAGPYNEQFF. CDR3 nucleotide sequence: TGTGCCAGCAGCTTAGGAGTAGCGGGTCCGTACAATGAGCAGTTCTTC.

The V and J genes are TRBV29-1 and TRBJ1-5, with D maybe TRBD1 (6 bases). Between the trimmed V and J ends, which lost 6 bases and 4 bases, there was a span of 10 bases. The germline V gene encodes CDR1 SQVTM and CDR2 ANQGSEA. This CDR3 is 12 amino acids long. The CDR3 sequence is CSVGGFNQPQHF. The CDR3 coding sequence is TGCAGCGTGGGGGGCTTTAATCAGCCCCAGCATTTT.

The J gene is TRBJ2-1, the V gene TRBV19; 10 bases align to TRBD2. J gave up 3 bases and V 3 bases, and 5 bases lay outside the gene matches. This CDR3 spans 16 amino acids. Germline lookup yields CDR1 LNHDA and CDR2 SQIVND (reference sequence). The CDR3 bases are TGTGCCAGTAGTATTCCGGGACTAGCGAGCTACAATGAGCAGTTCTTC. This sequence encodes CASSIPGLASYNEQFF.

This rearrangement joins TRBV5-1 to TRBJ2-7; 7 nucleotides agree with TRBD1. The CDR3 extends over 14 amino acids. V was pared by 4 bases and J by 3 bases, with 7 bases of the junction left unmatched. The germline V gene encodes CDR1 SGHRS and CDR2 YFSETQ. CDR3 DNA: TGCGCCAGCAGCCCAAACAGGGGATACTACGAGCAGTACTTC. Its protein is CASSPNRGYYEQYF.

The chain combines TRBV19 with TRBJ2-2; D might be TRBD2 (5 bases). Trimming stripped 4 bases from V and 5 bases from J, with 14 bases between. Germline CDR1 and CDR2: LNHDA and SQIVND (reference sequence). The CDR3 has 15 amino acids. The CDR3 is CASSTPGLGTGELFF. The CDR3 DNA reads TGTGCCAGTAGTACCCCGGGGTTGGGGACCGGGGAGCTGTTTTTT.

CDR3 coding DNA: TGTGCCAGCAGGACCGGCAGCGGGATCGCAGATACGCAGTATTTT. Translation gives CASRTGSGIADTQYF. The chain carries TRBV7-2 and TRBJ2-3; 7 positions match TRBD2. The CDR3 length is 15 residues. The ends lost 6 bases at V and 4 bases at J; junction bases unmatched: 10. Germline V gives CDR1 SGHTA, CDR2 FQGNSA. The full variable domain, in which reference TRBV7-2 and TRBJ2-3 provide the parts outside the CDR3, is GAGVSQSPSNKVTEKGKDVELRCDPISGHTALYWYRQSLGQGLEFLIYFQGNSAPDKSGLPSDRFSAERTGGSVSTLTIQRTQQEDSAVYLCASRTGSGIADTQYFGPGTRLTVL.

V gene TRBV29-1 combines with J gene TRBJ1-1; 11 bases agree with TRBD1. CDR3 length: 17 residues. Germline V gives CDR1 SQVTM, CDR2 ANQGSEA. Trimming took 6 bases from V and 5 from J; bases not matched to a gene: 17. CDR3 sequence reads: CSVGDRGVIGVGTEAFF. DNA of the CDR3: TGCAGCGTCGGGGACAGGGGGGTAATAGGAGTAGGGACTGAAGCTTTCTTT. Full variable domain (remainder filled in from reference TRBV29-1 and TRBJ1-1): SAVISQKPSRDICQRGTSLTIQCQVDSQVTMMFWYRQQPGQSLTLIATANQGSEATYESGFVIDKFPISRPNLTFSTLTVSNMSPEDSSIYLCSVGDRGVIGVGTEAFFGQGTRLTVV.

The rearrangement uses TRBV6-5 and TRBJ1-5, with unresolved D. The CDR3 consists of 16 residues. The germline V gene encodes CDR1 MNHEY and CDR2 SVGAGI. V was cut by 0 bases and J by 3 bases, with 12 bases left in between. CDR3 in DNA: TGTGCCAGCAGTTACTCGAGACGGGTTCTCAATCAGCCCCAGCATTTT. The encoded protein is CASSYSRRVLNQPQHF.

Only one count was recorded for this clone. Given a much more abundant clone one base away, this may be a read error. In the same sample, other DNA sequences code for this CDR3. V is TRBV2 and J is TRBJ2-7, with D maybe TRBD2 (6 bases). The CDR3 loop spans 15 amino acids. Per the germline V gene, CDR1 is SNHLY and CDR2 is FYNNEI. The CDR3 DNA sequence: TGTGCCAGCAGTGAACTTCGGACTACAATCTACGAACAGTACTTC. This codes for CASSELRTTIYEQYF.

CDR3 protein: CASTDSRRTINQPQHF. The CDR3 DNA sequence: TGTGCCAGCACGGATTCCCGACGGACTATTAATCAGCCCCAGCATTTT. The gene calls are TRBV2 and TRBJ1-5, with D uncertain. Germline assignment: CDR1 SNHLY and CDR2 FYNNEI. V was pared by 7 bases and J by 4 bases, with 20 bases between. There are 16 residues in the CDR3.

The rearrangement uses TRBV5-1 and TRBJ2-1; TRBD2 matches 9 bases. Per the germline V gene, CDR1 is SGHRS and CDR2 is YFSETQ. This CDR3 comprises 15 residues. V gave up 5 bases and J gave up 3 bases; unmatched junction bases: 6. This chain's CDR3 is CASSYSGSNYNEQFF. The CDR3 region has the DNA TGCGCCAGCAGTTATAGCGGGAGCAACTACAATGAGCAGTTCTTC.

The chain links TRBV18 to TRBJ2-1; D not certain. Trimming removed 3 bases at V and 5 bases at J, with 11 bases between. Germline V gives CDR1 KGHSH, CDR2 LQKENI. The CDR3 runs to 14 residues. In DNA form, the CDR3 reads TGTGCCAGCTCACCCTCCAGCCGGGACAATGAGCAGTTCTTC. It codes for CASSPSSRDNEQFF.

V gene TRBV11-3 combines with J gene TRBJ2-1; 15 nucleotides align to TRBD2. Unmatched junction bases numbered 3, after V lost 5 bases and J lost 7 bases. Germline V gene lookup returns CDR1 SGHNT and CDR2 YENEEA. The CDR3 covers 15 residues. This chain's CDR3 is CASSPGLAGGNEQFF. The CDR3 DNA follows: TGTGCCAGCAGCCCCGGACTAGCGGGGGGGAATGAGCAGTTCTTC.

The rearrangement joins TRBV19 to TRBJ1-2; TRBD1 matches 9 bases. Germline V gene data show CDR1 as LNHDA and CDR2 as SQIVND (reference sequence). V was pared by 3 bases and J by 4 bases, with 9 bases of the junction left unmatched. The CDR3 loop spans 16 amino acids. The CDR3 DNA reads as TGTGCCAGTAGTATGACCGGGACAGGGCTTTTCTATGGCTACACCTTC. Protein sequence: CASSMTGTGLFYGYTF. The full variable domain, in which reference TRBV19 and TRBJ1-2 provide the parts outside the CDR3, is DGGITQSPKYLFRKEGQNVTLSCEQNLNHDAMYWYRQDPGQGLRLIYYSQIVNDFQKGDIAEGYSVSREKKESFPLTVTSAQKNPTAFYLCASSMTGTGLFYGYTFGSGTRLTVV.

The rearrangement links TRBV19 to TRBJ2-5; D is perhaps TRBD2 (6 bases). The CDR3 is 14 residues long. The V and J ends lost 6 bases and 3 bases respectively, with 14 bases between them. CDR1 LNHDA and CDR2 SQIVND come from the germline V gene (reference sequence). In DNA form, the CDR3 reads TGTGCCAGTAGAAAAGGACCGGGAGAAGAGACCCAGTACTTC. It translates to CASRKGPGEETQYF.

V and J are TRBV6-1 and TRBJ2-7; D perhaps matches TRBD1 (6 bases). CDR3 length: 16 residues. V lost 4 bases and J lost 0, with 16 bases in between. Germline lookup yields CDR1 MNHNS and CDR2 SASEGT. The DNA for the CDR3 is TGTGCCAGCAGTGTAGAGGGGGACCTGAGCTCCTACGAGCAGTACTTC. This translates into CASSVEGDLSSYEQYF.

Details on this clone: The identical CDR3 is also encoded by other nucleotide sequences in the sample. V is TRBV18 and J is TRBJ1-1; TRBD1 matches at 8 bases. The CDR3 runs 14 residues. Germline V gene sequence: CDR1 KGHSH, CDR2 LQKENI. With V trimmed by 5 bases and J by 2 bases, 4 bases remained unmatched. The CDR3 DNA is TGTGCCAGCTCAACCGGGACAGGAAACACTGAAGCTTTCTTT. This translates into CASSTGTGNTEAFF.

The chain combines TRBV10-3 with TRBJ1-3, with 7 bases that match TRBD1. With V trimmed by 10 bases and J by 4 bases, 10 bases remained unmatched. Germline CDR1 and CDR2: ENHRY and SYGVKD. The CDR3 totals 14 residues. The CDR3 DNA reads as TGTGCCAACAGGGACAGCTTAAACGGAAACACCATATATTTT. It codes for CANRDSLNGNTIYF.

This chain uses TRBV5-1 with TRBJ2-3; maybe TRBD1 (6 bases). The CDR3 consists of 15 residues. Germline V gene lookup returns CDR1 SGHRS and CDR2 YFSETQ. Trimming removed 0 bases at V and 5 bases at J, with 13 bases between. The CDR3 bases are TGCGCCAGCAGCTTGGCTGGGGGCGGCGGAGATACGCAGTATTTT. Translated: CASSLAGGGGDTQYF.

The gene calls are TRBV5-1 and TRBJ2-3, with 7 bases fitting TRBD1. Unmatched junction bases numbered 10, after V lost 4 bases and J lost 5 bases. The CDR3 is 15 amino acids. Looked up from germline, CDR1 is SGHRS and CDR2 is YFSETQ. The CDR3 is CASSRTDRVEDTQYF. CDR3 in DNA: TGCGCCAGCAGCCGAACCGACAGGGTTGAAGATACGCAGTATTTT.

The V gene is TRBV28, the J gene TRBJ2-5; perhaps TRBD2 as D (6 bases). V lost 5 bases, J lost 2 bases, and 21 bases lay in between. The CDR3 runs 17 residues. CDR1 and CDR2 (germline): MDHEN, SYDVKM. The CDR3 DNA reads TGTGCCAGCAGTACCAGTTTTTCAGGGAGCGGGCAAGAGACCCAGTACTTC. Translated: CASSTSFSGSGQETQYF.

The V and J genes are TRBV28 and TRBJ1-4, with 7 bases aligning to TRBD1. The CDR3 has 17 residues. The germline V gene encodes CDR1 MDHEN and CDR2 SYDVKM. V was pared by 4 bases and J by 8 bases, with 16 bases of the junction left unmatched. The CDR3 DNA is TGTGCCAGCAGTTCGACAGGGTTAGGCATCGGTTCGGAAAAACTGTTTTTT. Protein sequence: CASSSTGLGIGSEKLFF.

The gene calls are TRBV9 and TRBJ2-5; D is unclear. Trimming took off 3 bases at V and 3 bases at J, with 3 bases between the two ends. Per germline, CDR1 SGDLS and CDR2 YYNGEE. The CDR3 sequence is 11 residues long. The CDR3 DNA reads TGTGCCAGCAGCGACAAAGAGACCCAGTACTTC. Its translation is CASSDKETQYF.